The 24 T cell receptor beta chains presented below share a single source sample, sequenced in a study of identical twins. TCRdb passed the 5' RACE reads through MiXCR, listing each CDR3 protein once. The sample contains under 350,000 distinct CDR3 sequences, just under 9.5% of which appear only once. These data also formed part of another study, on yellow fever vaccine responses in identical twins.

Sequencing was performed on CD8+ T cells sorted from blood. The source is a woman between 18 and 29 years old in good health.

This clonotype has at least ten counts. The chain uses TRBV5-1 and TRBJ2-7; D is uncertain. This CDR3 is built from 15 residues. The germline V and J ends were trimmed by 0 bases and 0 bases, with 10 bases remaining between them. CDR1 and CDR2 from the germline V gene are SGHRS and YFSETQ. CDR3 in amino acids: CASSLELRSSYEQYF. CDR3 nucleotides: TGCGCCAGCAGCTTGGAGCTCAGAAGCTCCTACGAGCAGTACTTC.

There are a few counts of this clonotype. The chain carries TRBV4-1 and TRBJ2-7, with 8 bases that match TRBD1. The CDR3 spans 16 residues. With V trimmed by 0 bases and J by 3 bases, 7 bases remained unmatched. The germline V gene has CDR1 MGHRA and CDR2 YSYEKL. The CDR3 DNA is TGCGCCAGCAGCCAAGATCGCGGGACAGGTTACTACGAGCAGTACTTC. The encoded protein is CASSQDRGTGYYEQYF.

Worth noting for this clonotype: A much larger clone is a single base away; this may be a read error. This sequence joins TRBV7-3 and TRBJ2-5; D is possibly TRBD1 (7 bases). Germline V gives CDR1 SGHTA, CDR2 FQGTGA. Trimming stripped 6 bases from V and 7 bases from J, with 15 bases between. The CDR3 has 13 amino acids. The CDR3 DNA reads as TGTGCCAGCAGTACTCAGGGGGGAGGGACCCAGTACTTC. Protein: CASSTQGGGTQYF.

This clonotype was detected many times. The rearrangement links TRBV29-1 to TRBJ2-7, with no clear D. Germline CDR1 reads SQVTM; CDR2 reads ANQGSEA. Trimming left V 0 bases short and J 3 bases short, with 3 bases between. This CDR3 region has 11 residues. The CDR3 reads CSVEDNYEQYF. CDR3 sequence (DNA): TGCAGCGTTGAAGACAACTACGAGCAGTACTTC.

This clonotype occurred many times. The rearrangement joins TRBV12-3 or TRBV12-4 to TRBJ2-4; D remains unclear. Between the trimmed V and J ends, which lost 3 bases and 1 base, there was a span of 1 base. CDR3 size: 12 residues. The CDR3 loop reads CASSFAKNIQYF. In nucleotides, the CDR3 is TGTGCCAGCAGTTTTGCCAAAAACATTCAGTACTTC.

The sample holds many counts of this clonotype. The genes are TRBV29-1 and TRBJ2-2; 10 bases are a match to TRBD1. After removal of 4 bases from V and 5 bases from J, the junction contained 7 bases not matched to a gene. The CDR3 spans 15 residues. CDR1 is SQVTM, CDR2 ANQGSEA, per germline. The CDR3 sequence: CSVVWDRGVTGELFF. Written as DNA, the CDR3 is TGCAGCGTTGTTTGGGACAGGGGCGTGACCGGGGAGCTGTTTTTT.

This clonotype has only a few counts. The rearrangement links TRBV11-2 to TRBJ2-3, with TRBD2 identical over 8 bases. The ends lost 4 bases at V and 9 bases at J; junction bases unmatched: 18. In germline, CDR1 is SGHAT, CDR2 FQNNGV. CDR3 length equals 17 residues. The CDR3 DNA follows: TGTGCCAGCAGCTGGGAAGGGTGGCGGGGGGACTCTGAGACGCAGTATTTT. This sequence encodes CASSWEGWRGDSETQYF.

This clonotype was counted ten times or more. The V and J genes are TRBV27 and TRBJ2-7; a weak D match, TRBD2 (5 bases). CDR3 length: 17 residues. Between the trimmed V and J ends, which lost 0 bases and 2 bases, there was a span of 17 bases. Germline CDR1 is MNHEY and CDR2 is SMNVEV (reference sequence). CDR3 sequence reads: CASSLSGWAGSTYEQYF. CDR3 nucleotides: TGTGCCAGCAGTTTATCGGGTTGGGCGGGTTCCACCTACGAGCAGTACTTC.

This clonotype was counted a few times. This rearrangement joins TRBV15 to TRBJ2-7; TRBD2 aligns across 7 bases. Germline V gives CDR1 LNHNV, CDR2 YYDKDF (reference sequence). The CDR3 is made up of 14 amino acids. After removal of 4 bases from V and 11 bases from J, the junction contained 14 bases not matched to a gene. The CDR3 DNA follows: TGTGCCACCAGCAACCCCCGTGGGAGGGAACCGGAGTACTTC. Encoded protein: CATSNPRGREPEYF.

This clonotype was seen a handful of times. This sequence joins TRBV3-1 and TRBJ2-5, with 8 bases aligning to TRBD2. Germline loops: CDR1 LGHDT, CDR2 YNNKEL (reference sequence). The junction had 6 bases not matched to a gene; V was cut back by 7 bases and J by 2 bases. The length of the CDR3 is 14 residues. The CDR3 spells CASTFAGGQETQYF. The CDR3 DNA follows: TGTGCCAGCACTTTTGCGGGGGGACAAGAGACCCAGTACTTC.

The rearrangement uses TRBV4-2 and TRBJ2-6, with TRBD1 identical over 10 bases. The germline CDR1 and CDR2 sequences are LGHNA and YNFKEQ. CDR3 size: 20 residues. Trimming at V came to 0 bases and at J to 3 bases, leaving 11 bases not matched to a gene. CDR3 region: CASSQEIGTGVFGGANVLTF. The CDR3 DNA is TGTGCCAGCAGCCAAGAGATAGGGACAGGGGTCTTCGGTGGGGCCAACGTCCTGACTTTC.

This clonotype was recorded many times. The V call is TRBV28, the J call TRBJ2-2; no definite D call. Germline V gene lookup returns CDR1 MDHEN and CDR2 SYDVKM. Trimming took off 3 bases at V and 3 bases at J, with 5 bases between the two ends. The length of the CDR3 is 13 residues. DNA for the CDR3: TGTGCCAGCAGTTTCCGATACACCGGGGAGCTGTTTTTT. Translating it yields CASSFRYTGELFF. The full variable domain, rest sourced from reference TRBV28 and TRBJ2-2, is DVKVTQSSRYLVKRTGEKVFLECVQDMDHENMFWYRQDPGLGLRLIYFSYDVKMKEKGDIPEGYSVSREKKERFSLILESASTNQTSMYLCASSFRYTGELFFGEGSRLTVL.

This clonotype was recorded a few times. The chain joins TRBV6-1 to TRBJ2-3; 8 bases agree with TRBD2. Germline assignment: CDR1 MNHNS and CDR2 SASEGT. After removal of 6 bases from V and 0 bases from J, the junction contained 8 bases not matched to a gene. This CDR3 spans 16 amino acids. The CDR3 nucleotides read TGTGCCAGCAGAAAGACCGGGACTAGGAGCACAGATACGCAGTATTTT. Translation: CASRKTGTRSTDTQYF.

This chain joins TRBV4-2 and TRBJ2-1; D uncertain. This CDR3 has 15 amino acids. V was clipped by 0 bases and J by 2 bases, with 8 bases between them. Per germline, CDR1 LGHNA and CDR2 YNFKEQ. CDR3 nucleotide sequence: TGTGCCAGCAGCCAAGAGGAAACAGCCTACAATGAGCAGTTCTTC. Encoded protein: CASSQEETAYNEQFF.

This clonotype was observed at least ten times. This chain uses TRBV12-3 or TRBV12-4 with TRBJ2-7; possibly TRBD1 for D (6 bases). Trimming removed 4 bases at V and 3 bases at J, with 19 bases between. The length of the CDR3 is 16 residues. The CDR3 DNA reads TGTGCCAGCAGTTCCACAATCTTGACAGGAGTCTACGAGCAGTACTTC. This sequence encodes CASSSTILTGVYEQYF.

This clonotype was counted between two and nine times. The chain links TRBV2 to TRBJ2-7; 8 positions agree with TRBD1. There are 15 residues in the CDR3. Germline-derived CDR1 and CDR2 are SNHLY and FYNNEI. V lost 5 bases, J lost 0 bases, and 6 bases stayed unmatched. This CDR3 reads CASSLRDRNSYEQYF. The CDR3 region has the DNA TGTGCCAGCAGTCTCCGGGACAGGAACTCCTACGAGCAGTACTTC.

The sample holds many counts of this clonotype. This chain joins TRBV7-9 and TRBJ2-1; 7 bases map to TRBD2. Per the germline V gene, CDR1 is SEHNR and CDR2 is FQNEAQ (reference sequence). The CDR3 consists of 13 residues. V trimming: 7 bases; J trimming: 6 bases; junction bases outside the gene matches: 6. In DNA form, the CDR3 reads TGTGCCAGCATTGGACTAGACAGCAATGAGCAGTTCTTC. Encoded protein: CASIGLDSNEQFF.

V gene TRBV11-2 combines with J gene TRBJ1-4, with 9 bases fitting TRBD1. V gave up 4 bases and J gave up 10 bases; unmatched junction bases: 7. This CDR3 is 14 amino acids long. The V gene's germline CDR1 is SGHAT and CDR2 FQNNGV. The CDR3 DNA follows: TGTGCCAGCAGCTCGACAGGGGGGTTGGTAAAACTGTTTTTT. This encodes CASSSTGGLVKLFF.

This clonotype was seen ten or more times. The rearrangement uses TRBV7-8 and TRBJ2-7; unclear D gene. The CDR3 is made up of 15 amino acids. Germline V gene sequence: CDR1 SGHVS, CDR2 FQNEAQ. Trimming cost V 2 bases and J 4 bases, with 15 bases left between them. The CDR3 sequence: CASSLSDLALYEQYF. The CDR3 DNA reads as TGTGCCAGCAGCTTATCGGACCTGGCTTTGTACGAGCAGTACTTC.

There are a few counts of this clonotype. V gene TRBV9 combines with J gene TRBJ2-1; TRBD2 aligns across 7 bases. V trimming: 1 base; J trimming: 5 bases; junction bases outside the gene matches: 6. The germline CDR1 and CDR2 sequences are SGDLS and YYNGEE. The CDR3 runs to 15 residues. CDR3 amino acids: CASSVRVGTNNEQFF. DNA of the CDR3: TGTGCCAGCAGCGTACGGGTGGGGACTAACAATGAGCAGTTCTTC. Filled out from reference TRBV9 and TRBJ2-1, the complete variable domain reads DSGVTQTPKHLITATGQRVTLRCSPRSGDLSVYWYQQSLDQGLQFLIQYYNGEERAKGNILERFSAQQFPDLHSELNLSSLELGDSALYFCASSVRVGTNNEQFFGPGTRLTVL.

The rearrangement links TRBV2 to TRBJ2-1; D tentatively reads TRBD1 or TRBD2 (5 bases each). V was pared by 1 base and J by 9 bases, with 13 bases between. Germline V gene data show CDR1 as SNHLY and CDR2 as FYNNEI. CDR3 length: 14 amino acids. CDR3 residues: CASSEGGLGPEQFF. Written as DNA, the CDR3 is TGTGCCAGCAGTGAAGGGGGGTTGGGACCTGAGCAGTTCTTC.

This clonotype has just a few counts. CDR3 region: CASSYSTIQLAKNIQYF. The CDR3 coding sequence is TGTGCCAGCAGTTACTCGACCATTCAACTAGCCAAAAACATTCAGTACTTC. The gene calls are TRBV6-5 and TRBJ2-4; D gene uncertain. Per the germline V gene, CDR1 is MNHEY and CDR2 is SVGAGI. V lost 0 bases and J 0 bases, leaving 12 bases between the germline ends. The CDR3 runs to 17 residues.

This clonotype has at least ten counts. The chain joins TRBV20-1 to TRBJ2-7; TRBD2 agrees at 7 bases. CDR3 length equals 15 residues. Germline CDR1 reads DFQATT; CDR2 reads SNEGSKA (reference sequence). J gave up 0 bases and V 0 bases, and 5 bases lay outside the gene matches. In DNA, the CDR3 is TGCAGTGCTAGAGATCGTTCTAGCGGCTCCTACGAGCAGTACTTC. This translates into CSARDRSSGSYEQYF.

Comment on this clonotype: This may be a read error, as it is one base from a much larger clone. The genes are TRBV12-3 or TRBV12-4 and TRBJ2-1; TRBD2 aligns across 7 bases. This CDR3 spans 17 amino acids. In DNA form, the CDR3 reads TGTGCCATCAGTTTTGGGGGAGGGCCCATAACCTACAATGAGCAGTTCTTC. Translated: CAISFGGGPITYNEQFF.